The 21 T cell receptor beta chains below were found in one sample sequenced in a study of T cell changes during pregnancy in multiple sclerosis. TCRdb's table, derived via immunoSEQ multiplex PCR, lists solely in-frame clones and lacks some. The sample holds 110,000 or so clones, 90% to 95% seen once. Sequences were derived from peripheral blood, sampled before pregnancy. The receptor source for this set is a female donor with multiple sclerosis, enrolled in a pregnancy study.

The V call is TRBV15, the J call TRBJ2-7, with 11 nucleotides matching TRBD1. This CDR3 comprises 15 residues. The germline V gene encodes CDR1 LNHNV and CDR2 YYDKDF (reference sequence). Unmatched junction bases numbered 6, after V lost 3 bases and J lost 5 bases. Here the CDR3 DNA reads TGTGCCACCAGCAGGGGACAGGGGGGCCCTAACGAGCAGTACTTC. As protein: CATSRGQGGPNEQYF.

The chain recombines TRBV2 with TRBJ2-1; 9 bases fit TRBD2. Trimming removed 7 bases from V and 1 base from J; junction bases left unmatched: 11. There are 17 residues in the CDR3. Germline V gene sequence: CDR1 SNHLY, CDR2 FYNNEI. CDR3 coding DNA: TGTGCCAGCAATGGAGGGGCGGGGGGGAGGTCCTACAATGAGCAGTTCTTC. Translating gives CASNGGAGGRSYNEQFF.

The gene calls are TRBV5-8 and TRBJ1-5, with TRBD1 identical over 7 bases. Trimming removed 4 bases from V and 0 bases from J; junction bases left unmatched: 4. CDR3 size: 15 residues. Germline V lookup: CDR1 SGHTS, CDR2 YDEGEE. CDR3 DNA sequence: TGTGCCAGCAGCCTGACAGGGTATAGCAATCAGCCCCAGCATTTT. Its protein product is CASSLTGYSNQPQHF.

The chain has TRBV13 and TRBJ2-5; 8 bases are a match to TRBD2. Germline V gene data show CDR1 as PRHDT and CDR2 as FYEKMQ (reference sequence). Trimming took 1 base from V and 1 from J; bases not matched to a gene: 5. The CDR3 loop spans 16 amino acids. The CDR3 is CASSLAVLAGQETQYF. In DNA form, the CDR3 reads TGTGCCAGCAGCTTAGCGGTGCTAGCGGGCCAAGAGACCCAGTACTTC.

The chain recombines TRBV5-6 with TRBJ2-5; TRBD1 might be the D (6 bases). Germline lookup yields CDR1 SGHDT and CDR2 YYEEEE. The CDR3 extends over 15 amino acids. The V and J ends lost 0 bases and 5 bases respectively, with 14 bases between them. The CDR3 region has the DNA TGTGCCAGCAGCTTGGTATTGGGGGCGAGGGAGACCCAGTACTTC. Residues: CASSLVLGARETQYF.

The genes are TRBV5-1 and TRBJ2-2; TRBD2 agrees at 7 bases. The V gene end was trimmed by 0 bases and the J gene end by 1 base; junction bases not matched to a gene: 6. Per the germline V gene, CDR1 is SGHRS and CDR2 is YFSETQ. CDR3 length equals 17 residues. The CDR3 is CASSLEGAGLNTGELFF. The CDR3 bases are TGCGCCAGCAGCTTGGAGGGAGCGGGGCTGAACACCGGGGAGCTGTTTTTT.

V and J are TRBV2 and TRBJ2-1; 8 bases match TRBD2. Germline values: CDR1 SNHLY, CDR2 FYNNEI. The CDR3 sequence is 16 residues long. With 5 bases clipped from V and 0 bases from J, the junction kept 6 bases outside the gene matches. As DNA, the CDR3 is TGTGCCAGCAGTTATATAGCGGGGAGCTCCTACAATGAGCAGTTCTTC. Translating gives CASSYIAGSSYNEQFF.

The rearrangement links TRBV28 to TRBJ1-5; TRBD1 matches 7 bases. This CDR3 is built from 13 residues. V lost 6 bases to trimming and J lost 8 bases; unmatched junction nucleotides: 7. The germline V gene has CDR1 MDHEN and CDR2 SYDVKM. Written as DNA, the CDR3 is TGTGCCAGCAGAACCACCGGGACAGAGCCCCAGCATTTT. This codes for CASRTTGTEPQHF.

This clone showed up just once. The rearrangement links TRBV27 to TRBJ2-1, with a weak D call TRBD1 (5 bases). The germline gives CDR1 MNHEY, CDR2 SMNVEV (reference sequence). CDR3 size: 14 residues. The germline V and J ends were trimmed by 0 bases and 5 bases, with 8 bases remaining between them. The CDR3 loop is CASSLSTANNEQFF. The CDR3, as DNA: TGTGCCAGCAGTTTATCGACAGCAAACAATGAGCAGTTCTTC.

The chain couples TRBV15 to TRBJ1-3; D is possibly TRBD1 (5 bases). Per the germline V gene, CDR1 is LNHNV and CDR2 is YYDKDF (reference sequence). V was trimmed by 0 bases and J by 0 bases, leaving 6 bases between them. This CDR3 comprises 15 residues. In DNA, the CDR3 is TGTGCCACCAGCAGAGAAACAGGCTCTGGAAACACCATATATTTT. Amino acids: CATSRETGSGNTIYF.

This clone was detected only once. The V call is TRBV18, the J call TRBJ2-4, with 8 bases matching TRBD2. Germline trimming cut 3 bases from V and 0 bases from J; bases unmatched to any gene: 13. CDR1 is KGHSH and CDR2 is LQKENI in the germline V gene. The CDR3 loop spans 19 amino acids. The DNA for the CDR3 is TGTGCCAGCTCACCCCGGGGTAGCGGGAATCTAGTAGCCAAAAACATTCAGTACTTC. Residues: CASSPRGSGNLVAKNIQYF.

This clone was recorded once. The CDR3 loop is CASKKTSGGVGETQYF. The CDR3 DNA sequence: TGTGCCAGCAAGAAGACTAGCGGGGGCGTGGGAGAGACCCAGTACTTC. V is TRBV2 and J is TRBJ2-5, with 12 nucleotides matching TRBD2. Germline V CDR1 and CDR2: SNHLY, FYNNEI. V lost 7 bases, J lost 4 bases, and 10 bases stayed unmatched. CDR3 length: 16 residues. The variable domain in full, with the rest retrieved from reference TRBV2 and TRBJ2-5, is EPEVTQTPSHQVTQMGQEVILRCVPISNHLYFYWYRQILGQKVEFLVSFYNNEISEKSEIFDDQFSVERPDGSNFTLKIRSTKLEDSAMYFCASKKTSGGVGETQYFGPGTRLLVL.

This chain uses TRBV7-3 with TRBJ2-3; D perhaps matches TRBD1 (7 bases). CDR3 length: 16 amino acids. Germline-derived CDR1 and CDR2 are SGHTA and FQGTGA. Trimming removed 1 base from V and 0 bases from J, with 11 bases in between. The CDR3 is CASSLRGDSSTDTQYF. CDR3 DNA: TGTGCCAGCAGCTTAAGGGGGGACAGTAGCACAGATACGCAGTATTTT.

This chain joins TRBV30 and TRBJ2-5; the match to TRBD2 covers 8 bases. The CDR3 runs 15 residues. V trimming: 5 bases; J trimming: 0 bases; junction bases outside the gene matches: 8. Per germline, CDR1 GTSNPN and CDR2 SVGIG (reference sequence). This CDR3 is CAWRGTSPYQETQYF. In DNA form, the CDR3 reads TGTGCCTGGCGTGGGACTAGTCCATACCAAGAGACCCAGTACTTC.

The gene calls are TRBV4-1 and TRBJ2-3; 8 bases map to TRBD2. J gave up 5 bases and V 0 bases, and 1 base lay outside the gene matches. The germline CDR1 and CDR2 sequences are MGHRA and YSYEKL. CDR3 size: 14 residues. The DNA for the CDR3 is TGCGCCAGCAGCCAAGAAACTAGCGGAGATACGCAGTATTTT. This translates into CASSQETSGDTQYF.

The CDR3 region has the DNA TGTGCCAGCACCCGTACGAGGGATTCCTACGAGCAGTACTTC. Translated: CASTRTRDSYEQYF. The chain employs TRBV6-5 and TRBJ2-7; TRBD2 might be the D (5 bases). Germline V gene sequence: CDR1 MNHEY, CDR2 SVGAGI. V was cut by 7 bases and J by 1 base, with 14 bases left in between. This CDR3 has 14 amino acids.

This clone was recorded once. The chain carries TRBV27 and TRBJ2-2, with 9 nucleotides matching TRBD1. In germline, CDR1 is MNHEY, CDR2 SMNVEV (reference sequence). The CDR3 is 16 amino acids. V shed 5 bases and J 5 bases; nucleotides not matched to a gene: 9. This chain's CDR3 is CASSTSGQGLTGELFF. CDR3 DNA: TGTGCCAGCAGTACCTCGGGACAGGGACTGACCGGGGAGCTGTTTTTT.

The V and J genes are TRBV19 and TRBJ2-2, with D possibly matching TRBD2 (7 bases). Looked up from germline, CDR1 is LNHDA and CDR2 is SQIVND (reference sequence). Trimming removed 2 bases from V and 7 bases from J, with 17 bases in between. CDR3 length equals 16 residues. CDR3 amino acids: CASSIKGGLRVGELFF. The CDR3 DNA sequence: TGTGCCAGTAGTATAAAGGGGGGGCTCAGGGTCGGGGAGCTGTTTTTT.

This clone was counted once. The rearrangement links TRBV10-2 to TRBJ1-2; TRBD1 agrees at 11 bases. The CDR3 is 13 amino acids. The junction had 2 bases not matched to a gene; V was cut back by 3 bases and J by 8 bases. The V gene's germline CDR1 is WSHSY and CDR2 SAAADI. CDR3 loop: CASSEGQGAGYTF. In DNA, the CDR3 is TGCGCCAGCAGTGAAGGACAGGGGGCAGGCTACACCTTC.

This rearrangement joins TRBV5-1 to TRBJ2-7; 7 bases agree with TRBD2. Germline V gives CDR1 SGHRS, CDR2 YFSETQ. This CDR3 has 13 amino acids. Germline trimming cut 5 bases from V and 2 bases from J; bases unmatched to any gene: 4. CDR3 bases: TGCGCCAGCAGGGGGGAGGGGACCTACGAGCAGTACTTC. Protein product: CASRGEGTYEQYF. The variable domain in full, completed from reference TRBV5-1 and TRBJ2-7, reads KAGVTQTPRYLIKTRGQQVTLSCSPISGHRSVSWYQQTPGQGLQFLFEYFSETQRNKGNFPGRFSGRQFSNSRSEMNVSTLELGDSALYLCASRGEGTYEQYFGPGTRLTVT.

This clone was seen a handful of times. The V and J genes are TRBV2 and TRBJ2-1, with 10 bases that match TRBD2. The trim removed 5 bases at V and 3 bases at J, leaving 10 bases unmatched. Germline assignment: CDR1 SNHLY and CDR2 FYNNEI. This CDR3 is built from 17 residues. This CDR3 is CASSYSPLAGVYNEQFF. CDR3 nucleotide sequence: TGTGCCAGCAGTTACTCCCCTCTAGCGGGGGTCTACAATGAGCAGTTCTTC. Variable domain in full (rest from reference TRBV2 and TRBJ2-1): EPEVTQTPSHQVTQMGQEVILRCVPISNHLYFYWYRQILGQKVEFLVSFYNNEISEKSEIFDDQFSVERPDGSNFTLKIRSTKLEDSAMYFCASSYSPLAGVYNEQFFGPGTRLTVL.